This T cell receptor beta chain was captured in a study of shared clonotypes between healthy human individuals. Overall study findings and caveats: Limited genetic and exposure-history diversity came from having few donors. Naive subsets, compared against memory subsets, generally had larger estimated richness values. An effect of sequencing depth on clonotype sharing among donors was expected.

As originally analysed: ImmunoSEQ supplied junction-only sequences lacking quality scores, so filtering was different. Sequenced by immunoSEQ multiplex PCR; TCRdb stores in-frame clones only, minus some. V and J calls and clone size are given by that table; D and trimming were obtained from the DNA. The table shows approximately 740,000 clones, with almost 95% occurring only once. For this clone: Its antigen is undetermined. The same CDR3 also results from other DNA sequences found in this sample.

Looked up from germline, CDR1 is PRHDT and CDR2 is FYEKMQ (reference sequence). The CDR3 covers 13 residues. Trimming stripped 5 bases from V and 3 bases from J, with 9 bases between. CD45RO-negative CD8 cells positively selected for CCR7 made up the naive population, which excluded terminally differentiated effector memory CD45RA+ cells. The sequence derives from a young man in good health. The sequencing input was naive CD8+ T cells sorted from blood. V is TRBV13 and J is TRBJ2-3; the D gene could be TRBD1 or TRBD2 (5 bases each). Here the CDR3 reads CASSLEGTDTQYF. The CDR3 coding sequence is TGTGCCAGCAGCCTTGAGGGGACAGATACGCAGTATTTT.